This T cell receptor (beta chain) was retrieved from a study of spatial heterogeneity in lung cancer. TCRdb independently ran MiXCR on the 5' RACE reads; one entry per CDR3 protein. Among under 75,000 distinct CDR3 sequences listed, roughly 15% were seen once. The CDR3 consists of 14 residues. With 6 bases removed from V and 5 bases from J, the gap between germline ends came to 17 bases. CDR1 is MNHEY, CDR2 SMNVEV, per germline (reference sequence). Time point here: sample taken at primary tumor resection. Without sorting, whole RNA was sequenced from tumor, nontumor lung or frozen PBMC. The roughly 68 donors had untreated early-stage non-small cell lung cancer.

The chain has TRBV27 and TRBJ2-7, with D possibly being TRBD1 (6 bases). Sequences were derived from PBMCs, sampled at surgery. The TCR comes from a male donor with early-stage non-small cell lung cancer. The CDR3 region is CASRGLTGWNEQYF. The CDR3 DNA reads as TGTGCCAGCAGGGGCTTAACAGGGTGGAACGAGCAGTACTTC.